The 8 T cell receptor beta chains below come from one sample, sequenced in a study of graft-versus-host responses after intestinal transplantation. The assay was immunoSEQ multiplex PCR, and TCRdb's table has in-frame clones only and misses some. The sample has some 10,000 clones; 80% to 95% are singletons. Time point of the sample: postoperative day 105 after intestinal transplantation (dayNNNN = postoperative day). The input for sequencing was PBMCs, taken 105 days after intestinal transplantation. These TCRs come from a human patient who received an intestinal transplant, so some T cells may come from the graft donor.

This chain connects TRBV7-9 to TRBJ2-2, with TRBD1 matching over 9 bases. The CDR3 runs to 14 residues. Germline V lookup: CDR1 SEHNR, CDR2 FQNEAQ (reference sequence). V lost 8 bases, J lost 1 base, and 2 bases stayed unmatched. The CDR3 region is CASPGQGNTGELFF. CDR3 nucleotides: TGTGCCAGCCCGGGACAGGGGAACACCGGGGAGCTGTTTTTT.

The V and J genes are TRBV13 and TRBJ2-2, with 11 positions matching TRBD2. CDR1 PRHDT and CDR2 FYEKMQ come from the germline V gene (reference sequence). This CDR3 has 21 amino acids. J lost 5 bases, V lost 2 bases, and 19 bases had no gene match. DNA for the CDR3: TGTGCCAGCAGCTTAACTGGGGACAGGTTTCAGGGACTAGCGGATACCGGGGAGCTGTTTTTT. It yields the protein CASSLTGDRFQGLADTGELFF.

The chain employs TRBV15 and TRBJ2-1; D is possibly TRBD1 or TRBD2 (7 bases each). Trimming left V 3 bases short and J 4 bases short, with 16 bases between. This CDR3 has 16 residues. CDR1 and CDR2 from the germline V gene are LNHNV and YYDKDF (reference sequence). CDR3 sequence (DNA): TGTGCCACCAGCAGTGGACAGGCCGGGGGGTACAATGAGCAGTTCTTC. The encoded protein is CATSSGQAGGYNEQFF.

The chain links TRBV9 to TRBJ2-3; 8 bases agree with TRBD1. The CDR3 loop spans 15 amino acids. Germline CDR1 reads SGDLS; CDR2 reads YYNGEE. J gave up 0 bases and V 3 bases, and 3 bases lay outside the gene matches. The DNA for the CDR3 is TGTGCCAGCAGCGGGCGGGACAGGAGCACAGATACGCAGTATTTT. Its protein is CASSGRDRSTDTQYF.

The chain uses TRBV29-1 and TRBJ1-4; D perhaps matches TRBD1 (6 bases). Germline assignment: CDR1 SQVTM and CDR2 ANQGSEA. Between the trimmed V and J ends, which lost 6 bases and 11 bases, there was a span of 13 bases. The CDR3 runs to 11 residues. The DNA of the CDR3 is TGCAGCGTAGCTGACGGACAGAAACTGTTTTTT. Translated: CSVADGQKLFF.

This clone was picked up one time. V and J are TRBV5-5 and TRBJ2-2, with 9 bases aligning to TRBD2. Germline values: CDR1 SGHKS, CDR2 YYEKEE (reference sequence). CDR3 length: 16 residues. V lost 4 bases and J lost 4; bases outside the gene matches: 8. The CDR3 nucleotides are TGTGCCAGCAGCCAAGGAGCGGGGGGTTCCACCGGGGAGCTGTTTTTT. Amino acid sequence: CASSQGAGGSTGELFF.

This clone came up once. The V gene is TRBV5-1, the J gene TRBJ2-3; TRBD2 aligns across 13 bases. With 7 bases clipped from V and 4 bases from J, the junction kept 6 bases outside the gene matches. The CDR3 sequence is 15 residues long. Germline V CDR1 and CDR2: SGHRS, YFSETQ. CDR3 sequence (DNA): TGCGCCAGCCAGACTAGCGGGAGGTGGGCAGATACGCAGTATTTT. It encodes CASQTSGRWADTQYF.

The CDR3 DNA is TGTGCCAGTAGCCCCCAGGGATCCTACGAGCAGTACTTC. Encoded protein: CASSPQGSYEQYF. The chain combines TRBV19 with TRBJ2-7; possibly TRBD1 for D (5 bases). The V gene's germline CDR1 is LNHDA and CDR2 SQIVND (reference sequence). There are 13 residues in the CDR3. Trimming left V 6 bases short and J 1 base short, with 10 bases between.